This T cell receptor (beta chain) was sequenced during a study of T cells in localized non-small cell lung cancer. Study conclusions and caveats: When the top 100 tumor clones were examined, a median around 61 of them also appeared in the adjacent lung, which was paired and uninvolved. Sequencing was restricted to one tumor region; therefore, heterogeneity remains possible.

On this clone itself: The antigen is undetermined.

Germline assignment: CDR1 SGHNT and CDR2 YENEEA. With V trimmed by 1 base and J by 5 bases, 5 bases remained unmatched. The CDR3 contains 16 residues. This table comes from immunoSEQ multiplex PCR, and its TCRdb copy is limited to in-frame clones, with some not included. The table has under 2,500 clones, roughly 18% seen once. The sequences come from normal lung tissue next to the tumor, collected before any cancer treatment. The chain links TRBV11-3 to TRBJ2-3; 11 bases map to TRBD2. The receptor comes from a male donor at least 60 years old with stage I non-small cell lung cancer. CDR3 residues: CASSLGSSGRGDTQYF. The CDR3 DNA reads TGTGCCAGCAGCTTAGGAAGTAGCGGGAGGGGAGATACGCAGTATTTT.